Listed below are T cell receptor beta chains from one sample, sequenced in a study of post-analysis software for immune sequencing data. A single record per CDR3 protein comes from TCRdb applying MiXCR to the PCR reads. Of about 540,000 distinct CDR3 sequences in the sample, about a third were seen once. The sequencing sample was made of blood. All receptors come from a girl aged 2 to 17 with multiple sclerosis. CDR3s include the opening cysteine and the closing phenylalanine or tryptophan. D genes are given only for firm matches. Clone size appears in some rows only: once, few, many, or a class for an expanded clone.

>-|TRBD1|TRBJ1-5|TRBV27
TGTGCCAGCGGCAGACAGGGCCTTAATCAGCCCCAGCATTTT
CASGRQGLNQPQHF
>many|TRBD2|TRBJ2-1|TRBV20-1
TGCAGTGCTGTGGGCACTAGCGGCCTCTCCTACAATGAGCAGTTCTTC
CSAVGTSGLSYNEQFF
>few|-|TRBJ2-3|TRBV9
TGTGCCAGCAGCGTCGTTGAGGAAGATACGCAGTATTTT
CASSVVEEDTQYF
>-|-|TRBJ2-3|TRBV29-1
TGCAGCGTTAAACCCGAGGGGAGATGGGCAGATACGCAGTATTTT
CSVKPEGRWADTQYF
>few|-|TRBJ2-7|TRBV12-3/TRBV12-4
TGTGCCAGCACCACCAGAGTCGGGGGATACGAGCAGTACTTC
CASTTRVGGYEQYF
>few|-|TRBJ2-3|TRBV12-3/TRBV12-4
TGTGCCAGCAGTTTTGCAGCAGCAGATACGCAGTATTTT
CASSFAAADTQYF
>few|TRBD1|TRBJ2-3|TRBV10-3
TGTGCCGCGCCGGGACAGGGTCCGTATTTT
CAAPGQGPYF
>few|-|TRBJ2-7|TRBV27
TGTGCCAGCAGTTTAAGGCCGGTAGACTCCTACGAGCAGTACTTC
CASSLRPVDSYEQYF
>-|-|TRBJ2-3|TRBV29-1
TGCAGCGTAGTCCGGGGCACAGATACGCAGTATTTT
CSVVRGTDTQYF
>-|TRBD1|TRBJ2-3|TRBV6-1
TGTGCCAGCAGAGTGACAGGGGCCACAGATACGCAGTATTTT
CASRVTGATDTQYF
>-|TRBD1|TRBJ1-4|TRBV6-6
TGTGCCAGCAGGTTGACAGGGGTAGAAGAAAAACTGTTTTTT
CASRLTGVEEKLFF
>-|-|TRBJ2-7|TRBV20-1
TGCAGTGCTAAGTCCGACCGGTACGAGCAGTACTTC
CSAKSDRYEQYF
>few|-|TRBJ1-6|TRBV7-9
TGTGCCAGCAGCTTAGTAGGCACTGGAGAGCCCCTCCACTTT
CASSLVGTGEPLHF
>-|TRBD1|TRBJ1-2|TRBV20-1
TGCAGTGCTAGAGTTATGCACAGGGGTGGCTATGGCTACACCTTC
CSARVMHRGGYGYTF
>few|-|TRBJ1-6|TRBV28
TGTGCCAGCAGAGAGTTATCGAATTCACCCCTCCACTTT
CASRELSNSPLHF
>-|-|TRBJ1-6|TRBV4-2
TGTGCCAGCAGCCAAGAATTTAATTCACCCCTCCACTTT
CASSQEFNSPLHF
>-|-|TRBJ1-4|TRBV14
TGTGCCAGCAGCCCATTGGGGGCAAACCATGAAAAACTGTTTTTT
CASSPLGANHEKLFF
>-|TRBD1|TRBJ1-1|TRBV6-5
TGTGCCAGCAGTTACAGGACAGGGGGCGGAGGAACTGAAGCTTTCTTT
CASSYRTGGGGTEAFF
>few|-|TRBJ1-2|TRBV11-2
TGTGCCAGCAGCTTCCCAGGGGCCAACTATGGCTACACCTTC
CASSFPGANYGYTF